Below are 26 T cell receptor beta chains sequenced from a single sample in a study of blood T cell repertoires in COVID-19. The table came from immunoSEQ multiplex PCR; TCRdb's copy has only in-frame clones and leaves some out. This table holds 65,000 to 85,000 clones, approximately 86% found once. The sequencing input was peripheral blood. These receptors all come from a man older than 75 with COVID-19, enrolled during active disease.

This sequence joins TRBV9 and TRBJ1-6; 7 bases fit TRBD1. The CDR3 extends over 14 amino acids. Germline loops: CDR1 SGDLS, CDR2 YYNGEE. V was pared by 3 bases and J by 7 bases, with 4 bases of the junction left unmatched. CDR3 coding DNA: TGTGCCAGCAGCGCCGGACAGGTCAATTCACCCCTCCACTTT. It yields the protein CASSAGQVNSPLHF. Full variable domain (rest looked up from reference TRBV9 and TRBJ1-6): DSGVTQTPKHLITATGQRVTLRCSPRSGDLSVYWYQQSLDQGLQFLIQYYNGEERAKGNILERFSAQQFPDLHSELNLSSLELGDSALYFCASSAGQVNSPLHFGNGTRLTVT.

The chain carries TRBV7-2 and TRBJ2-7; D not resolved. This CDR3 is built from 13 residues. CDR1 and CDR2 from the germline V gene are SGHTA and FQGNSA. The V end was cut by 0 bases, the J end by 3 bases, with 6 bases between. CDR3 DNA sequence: TGTGCCAGCAGCTTAGCCGCGATCTACGAGCAGTACTTC. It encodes CASSLAAIYEQYF.

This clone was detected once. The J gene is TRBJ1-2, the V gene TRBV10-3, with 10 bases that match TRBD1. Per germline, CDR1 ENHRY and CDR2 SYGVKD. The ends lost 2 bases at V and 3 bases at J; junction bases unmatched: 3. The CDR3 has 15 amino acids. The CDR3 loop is CAISEPGQGDYGYTF. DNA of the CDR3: TGTGCCATCAGTGAGCCAGGACAGGGGGACTATGGCTACACCTTC.

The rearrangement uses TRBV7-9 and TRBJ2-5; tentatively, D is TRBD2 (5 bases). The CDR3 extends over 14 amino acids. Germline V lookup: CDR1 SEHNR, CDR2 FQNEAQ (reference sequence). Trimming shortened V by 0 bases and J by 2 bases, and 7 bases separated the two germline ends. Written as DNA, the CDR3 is TGTGCCAGCAGCTTAGCGGCGGGTCAAGAGACCCAGTACTTC. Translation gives CASSLAAGQETQYF.

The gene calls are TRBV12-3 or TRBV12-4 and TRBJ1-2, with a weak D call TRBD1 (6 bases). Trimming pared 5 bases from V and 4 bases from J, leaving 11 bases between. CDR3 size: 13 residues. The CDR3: CASSPKTGYGYTF. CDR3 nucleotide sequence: TGTGCCAGCAGTCCCAAGACAGGCTATGGCTACACCTTC.

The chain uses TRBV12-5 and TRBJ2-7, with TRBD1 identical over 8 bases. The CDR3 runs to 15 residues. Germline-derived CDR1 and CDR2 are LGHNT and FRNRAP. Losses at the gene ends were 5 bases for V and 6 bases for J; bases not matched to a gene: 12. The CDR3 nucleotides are TGTGCTAGTGGTCTCGACAGGGGAAAAAGACTCGAGCAGTACTTC. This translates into CASGLDRGKRLEQYF.

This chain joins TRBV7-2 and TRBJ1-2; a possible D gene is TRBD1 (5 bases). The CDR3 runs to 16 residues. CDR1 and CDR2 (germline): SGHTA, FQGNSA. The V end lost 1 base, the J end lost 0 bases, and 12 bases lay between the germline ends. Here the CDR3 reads CASSLGGGEANYGYTF. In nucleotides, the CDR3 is TGTGCCAGCAGCTTAGGCGGAGGGGAGGCTAACTATGGCTACACCTTC.

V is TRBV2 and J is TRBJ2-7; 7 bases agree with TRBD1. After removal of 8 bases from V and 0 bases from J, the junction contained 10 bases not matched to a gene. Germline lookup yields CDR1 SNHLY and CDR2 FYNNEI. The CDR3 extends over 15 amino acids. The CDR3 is CASEGVRDSSYEQYF. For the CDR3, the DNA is TGTGCCAGCGAAGGGGTCCGGGACAGCTCCTACGAGCAGTACTTC.

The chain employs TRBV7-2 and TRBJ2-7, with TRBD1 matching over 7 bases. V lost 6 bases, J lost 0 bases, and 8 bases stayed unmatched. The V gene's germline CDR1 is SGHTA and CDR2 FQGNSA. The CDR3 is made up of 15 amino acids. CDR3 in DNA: TGTGCCAGCAGTCTAGTGGGACAGAGCTCCTACGAGCAGTACTTC. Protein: CASSLVGQSSYEQYF.

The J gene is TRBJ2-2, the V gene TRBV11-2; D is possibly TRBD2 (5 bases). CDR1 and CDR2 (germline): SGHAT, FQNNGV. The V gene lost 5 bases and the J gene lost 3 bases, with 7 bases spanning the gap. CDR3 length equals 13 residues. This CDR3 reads CASSPGYTGELFF. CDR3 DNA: TGTGCCAGCAGCCCGGGATACACCGGGGAGCTGTTTTTT. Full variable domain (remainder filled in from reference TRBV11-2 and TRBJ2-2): EAGVAQSPRYKIIEKRQSVAFWCNPISGHATLYWYQQILGQGPKLLIQFQNNGVVDDSQLPKDRFSAERLKGVDSTLKIQPAKLEDSAVYLCASSPGYTGELFFGEGSRLTVL.

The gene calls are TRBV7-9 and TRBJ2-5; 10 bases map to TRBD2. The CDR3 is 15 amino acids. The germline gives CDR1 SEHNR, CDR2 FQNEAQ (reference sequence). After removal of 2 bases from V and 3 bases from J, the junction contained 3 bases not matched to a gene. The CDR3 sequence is CASSLTSGDEETQYF. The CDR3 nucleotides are TGTGCCAGCAGCTTAACTAGCGGGGACGAAGAGACCCAGTACTTC.

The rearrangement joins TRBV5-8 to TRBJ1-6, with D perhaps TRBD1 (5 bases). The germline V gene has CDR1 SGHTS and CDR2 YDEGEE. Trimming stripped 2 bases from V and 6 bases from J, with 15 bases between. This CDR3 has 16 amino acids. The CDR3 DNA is TGTGCCAGCAGCTTTTATGAATCCAGGGTTAATTCACCCCTCCACTTT. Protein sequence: CASSFYESRVNSPLHF. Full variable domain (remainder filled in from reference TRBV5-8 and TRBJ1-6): EAGVTQSPTHLIKTRGQQATLRCSPISGHTSVYWYQQALGLGLQFLLWYDEGEERNRGNFPPRFSGRQFPNYSSELNVNALELEDSALYLCASSFYESRVNSPLHFGNGTRLTVT.

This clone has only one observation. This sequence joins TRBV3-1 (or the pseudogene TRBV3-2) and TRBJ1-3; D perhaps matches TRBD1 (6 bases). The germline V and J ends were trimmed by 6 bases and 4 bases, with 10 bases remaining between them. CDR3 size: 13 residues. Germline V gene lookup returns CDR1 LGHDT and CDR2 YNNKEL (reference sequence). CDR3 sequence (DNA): TGTGCCAGCAGACAGGGTTACGGAAACACCATATATTTT. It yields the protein CASRQGYGNTIYF.

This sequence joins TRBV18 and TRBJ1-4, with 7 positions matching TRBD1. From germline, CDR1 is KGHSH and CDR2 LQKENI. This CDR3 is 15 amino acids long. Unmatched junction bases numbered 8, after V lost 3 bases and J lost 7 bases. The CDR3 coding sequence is TGTGCCAGCTCACCGGAATCGGGACAGACTGAAAAACTGTTTTTT. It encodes CASSPESGQTEKLFF.

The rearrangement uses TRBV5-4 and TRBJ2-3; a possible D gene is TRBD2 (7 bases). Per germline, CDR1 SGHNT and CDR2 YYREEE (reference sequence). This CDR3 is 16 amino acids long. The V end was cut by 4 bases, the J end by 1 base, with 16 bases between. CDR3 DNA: TGTGCCAGCAGCCTTTTCGGGCGGGGGCGCACAGATACGCAGTATTTT. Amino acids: CASSLFGRGRTDTQYF.

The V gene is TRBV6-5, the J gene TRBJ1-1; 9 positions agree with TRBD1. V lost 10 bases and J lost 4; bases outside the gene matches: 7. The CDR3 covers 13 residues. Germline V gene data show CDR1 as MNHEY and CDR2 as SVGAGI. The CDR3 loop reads CATNRQGGTEAFF. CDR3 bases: TGTGCCACGAATAGACAGGGGGGCACTGAAGCTTTCTTT.

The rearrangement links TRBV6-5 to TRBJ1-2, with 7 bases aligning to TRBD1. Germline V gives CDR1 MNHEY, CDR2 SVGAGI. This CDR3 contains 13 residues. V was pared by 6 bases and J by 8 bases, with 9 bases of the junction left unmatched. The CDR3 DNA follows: TGTGCCAGCAGGTCGGGGACAGTGGGGGGCTACACCTTC. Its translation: CASRSGTVGGYTF.

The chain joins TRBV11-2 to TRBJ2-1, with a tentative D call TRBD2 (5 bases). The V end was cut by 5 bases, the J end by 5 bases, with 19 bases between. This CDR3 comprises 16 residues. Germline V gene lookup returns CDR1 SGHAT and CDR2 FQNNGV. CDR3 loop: CASSRIRRNFHNEQFF. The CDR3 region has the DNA TGTGCCAGCAGCCGCATCAGGAGGAATTTCCACAATGAGCAGTTCTTC.

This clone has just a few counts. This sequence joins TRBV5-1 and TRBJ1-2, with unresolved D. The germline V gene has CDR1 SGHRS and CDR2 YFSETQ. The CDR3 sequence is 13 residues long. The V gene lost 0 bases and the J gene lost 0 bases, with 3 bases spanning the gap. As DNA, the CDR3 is TGCGCCAGCAGCTTGGTTACTAACTATGGCTACACCTTC. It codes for CASSLVTNYGYTF.

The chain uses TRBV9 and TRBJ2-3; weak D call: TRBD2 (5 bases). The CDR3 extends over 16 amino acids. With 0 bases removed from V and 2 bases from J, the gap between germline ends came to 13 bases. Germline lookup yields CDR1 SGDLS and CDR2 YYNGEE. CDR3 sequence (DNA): TGTGCCAGCAGCGTAGCCCCGACGGGAAACACAGATACGCAGTATTTT. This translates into CASSVAPTGNTDTQYF.

As DNA, the CDR3 is TGTGCCAGCAGCCCTACGACGGCGGCCAACGCCGGGGAGCTGTTTTTT. The encoded protein is CASSPTTAANAGELFF. V and J are TRBV7-2 and TRBJ2-2; D unresolved. The CDR3 sequence is 16 residues long. Trimming removed 5 bases from V and 6 bases from J, with 19 bases in between. Germline CDR1 SGHTA, CDR2 FQGNSA.

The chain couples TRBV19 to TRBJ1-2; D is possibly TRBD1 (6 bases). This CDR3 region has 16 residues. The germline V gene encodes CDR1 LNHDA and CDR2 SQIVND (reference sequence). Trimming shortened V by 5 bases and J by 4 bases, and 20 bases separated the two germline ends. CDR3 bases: TGTGCCAGTAGTGGACGGGACACCACTACGGGCTATGGCTACACCTTC. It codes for CASSGRDTTTGYGYTF.

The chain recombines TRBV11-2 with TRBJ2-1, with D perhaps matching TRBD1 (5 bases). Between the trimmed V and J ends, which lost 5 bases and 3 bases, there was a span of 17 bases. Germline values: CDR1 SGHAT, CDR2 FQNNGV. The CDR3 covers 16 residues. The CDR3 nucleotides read TGTGCCAGCAGCCGCCAACCTAGGGGTAACTACAATGAGCAGTTCTTC. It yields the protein CASSRQPRGNYNEQFF.

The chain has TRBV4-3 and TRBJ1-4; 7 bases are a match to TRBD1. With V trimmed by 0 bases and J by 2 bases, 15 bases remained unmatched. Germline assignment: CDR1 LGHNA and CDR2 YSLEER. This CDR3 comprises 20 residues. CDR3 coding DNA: TGCGCCAGCAGCCAAGATCGGGGGACAGTCTTTGCTTCGACTAATGAAAAACTGTTTTTT. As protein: CASSQDRGTVFASTNEKLFF.

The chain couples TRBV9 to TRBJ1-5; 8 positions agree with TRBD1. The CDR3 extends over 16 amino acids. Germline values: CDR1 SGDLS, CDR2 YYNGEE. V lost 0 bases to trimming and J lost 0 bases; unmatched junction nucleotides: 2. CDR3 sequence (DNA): TGTGCCAGCAGCGTAGGAACAGGGGGTAGCAATCAGCCCCAGCATTTT. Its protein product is CASSVGTGGSNQPQHF.

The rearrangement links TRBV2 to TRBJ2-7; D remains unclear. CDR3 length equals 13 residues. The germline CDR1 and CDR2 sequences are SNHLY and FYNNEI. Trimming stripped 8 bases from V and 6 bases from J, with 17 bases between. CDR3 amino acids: CASASGRISEQYF. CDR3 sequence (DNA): TGTGCCAGCGCTTCTGGCAGAATTTCCGAGCAGTACTTC. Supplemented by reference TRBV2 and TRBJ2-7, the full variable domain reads EPEVTQTPSHQVTQMGQEVILRCVPISNHLYFYWYRQILGQKVEFLVSFYNNEISEKSEIFDDQFSVERPDGSNFTLKIRSTKLEDSAMYFCASASGRISEQYFGPGTRLTVT.